Following are 9 T cell receptor beta chains from one sample sequenced in a study of T cell responses to AZD1222 COVID-19 vaccine. Here immunoSEQ multiplex PCR was the method, and the copy in TCRdb shows in-frame clones only, minus some. The profile shows fewer than 130,000 clones, 70% to 90% of them singletons. Sample: peripheral blood, taken 28 days after the second AZD1222 dose. These receptors all come from an adult who received the AZD1222 COVID-19 vaccine.

The chain employs TRBV6-4 and TRBJ1-5; no clear D. Per germline, CDR1 MRHNA and CDR2 SNTAGT. V was clipped by 2 bases and J by 2 bases, with 7 bases between them. This CDR3 is built from 14 residues. CDR3 residues: CASSDGGGNQPQHF. The CDR3 DNA is TGTGCCAGCAGTGACGGCGGGGGCAATCAGCCCCAGCATTTT.

This chain joins TRBV29-1 and TRBJ1-4; 8 bases are shared with TRBD1. CDR3 length: 13 amino acids. The J segment lost 6 bases and the V segment lost 7 bases, leaving 7 bases of the junction unmatched. The germline gives CDR1 SQVTM, CDR2 ANQGSEA. The CDR3 sequence is CSAWTGSYEKLFF. CDR3 bases: TGCAGCGCTTGGACAGGGTCTTATGAAAAACTGTTTTTT.

This chain links TRBV7-3 with TRBJ2-3; no clear D. Germline V CDR1 and CDR2: SGHTA, FQGTGA. Between the trimmed V and J ends, which lost 3 bases and 2 bases, there was a span of 9 bases. CDR3 size: 14 residues. The CDR3 sequence: CASSFGGPTDTQYF. CDR3 bases: TGTGCCAGCAGCTTTGGCGGTCCCACAGATACGCAGTATTTT.

The chain carries TRBV13 and TRBJ2-7; no firm D call. The CDR3 has 12 amino acids. The germline V gene has CDR1 PRHDT and CDR2 FYEKMQ (reference sequence). V lost 1 base, J lost 0 bases, and 1 base lay in between. The DNA of the CDR3 is TGTGCCAGCAGCTTAGTCTCCTACGAGCAGTACTTC. This encodes CASSLVSYEQYF.

The chain is built from TRBV2 and TRBJ2-2; possibly TRBD1 for D (6 bases). This CDR3 has 16 amino acids. CDR1 is SNHLY and CDR2 is FYNNEI in the germline V gene. Trimming removed 6 bases from V and 3 bases from J, with 17 bases in between. CDR3 DNA sequence: TGTGCCAGCAGGGTTACAGGGTTAGGGGACACCGGGGAGCTGTTTTTT. This encodes CASRVTGLGDTGELFF.

This rearrangement joins TRBV19 to TRBJ1-1; TRBD1 agrees at 9 bases. V lost 6 bases and J lost 5; bases outside the gene matches: 4. Germline V gene sequence: CDR1 LNHDA, CDR2 SQIVND (reference sequence). The CDR3 covers 13 residues. CDR3 protein: CASSTGGATEAFF. The CDR3, as DNA: TGTGCCAGTAGCACAGGGGGCGCAACTGAAGCTTTCTTT.

This chain joins TRBV6-5 and TRBJ2-7; 9 positions match TRBD1. V was pared by 6 bases and J by 6 bases, with 9 bases of the junction left unmatched. CDR3 length: 14 residues. Germline CDR1 and CDR2: MNHEY and SVGAGI. The CDR3 DNA is TGTGCCAGCAGAACCGGGACAGGGTCGGCCGAGCAGTACTTC. Its translation: CASRTGTGSAEQYF.

Only one count was recorded for this clone. This chain uses TRBV2 with TRBJ2-5; D is tentatively TRBD1 or TRBD2 (5 bases each). The CDR3 has 14 amino acids. Trimming stripped 10 bases from V and 0 bases from J, with 15 bases between. Germline V gives CDR1 SNHLY, CDR2 FYNNEI. The CDR3 DNA is TGTGCCATCCCTCGACGGGACCACCAAGAGACCCAGTACTTC. It encodes CAIPRRDHQETQYF.

The chain has TRBV6-2 or TRBV6-3 and TRBJ1-1, with D possibly being TRBD1 (6 bases). CDR3 length equals 16 residues. CDR1 is MNHEY, CDR2 SVGEGT, per germline. V shed 3 bases and J shed 4 bases, with 18 bases lying between them. The CDR3 reads CASSYIPGGLGTEAFF. Written as DNA, the CDR3 is TGTGCCAGCAGTTATATCCCCGGGGGCTTGGGCACTGAAGCTTTCTTT.